What follows is one TCR beta chain and its context. The specificity of this receptor is unknown. Nothing much larger sits one base from this clone, and base qualities are not available. The protocol used for the library was 5' RACE. Data came from an Illumina HiSeq 2500. The second PCR ran for about 7 to 11 cycles and used a J-beta primer mix along with a sample-barcoded 5' primer. Each TCR beta cDNA molecule received a unique molecular identifier from a template-switch 5' adaptor carrying 12 random nucleotides. Each sample yielded at least 2.5 million CDR3-containing paired-end reads. First-strand cDNA was synthesized from all RNA with the Mint cDNA synthesis kit, primed by a TRBC-specific oligonucleotide. Following uracil-DNA glycosylase treatment, a first 18-cycle PCR with universal primers M1SS and BC2_uni_R was performed on all cDNA. The paper's processing steps were these. Normalization of each sample was performed by random selection of 1 million high-quality reads, each carrying a distinct molecular identifier. Reads with shared molecular identifiers were discarded instead of being binned into consensus sequences. MiTCR, with a Q25 quality threshold and the strictest error-elimination algorithm, was used for CDR3 identification, clonotype clustering and error correction. A nonparametric unseen species model with Euler transformation was used to estimate a lower bound on total TCR beta diversity. Using fastp trimming at Q25 and MiXCR clonotype assembly, TCRdb reanalyzed the public sequencing data and kept in-frame beta chains. Rows matching on CDR3 protein sequence are summarized as one entry with the most common DNA and genes. V and J calls and clone size were set by TCRdb, not the authors. The sample records approximately 800,000 distinct CDR3 sequences, roughly 34% of which are singletons. The top ten hold approximately 13% of the sample.

Donors were a few dozen systemically healthy Caucasian individuals from Russia aged about 6 to 100 years. Each donor gave 8 to 10 milliliters of peripheral blood, collected into EDTA-treated Vacutainer tubes. Ficoll-Paque density-gradient centrifugation was used to isolate PBMCs, with at least 6 million per sample. Total RNA was extracted from PBMCs with Trizol reagent, with at least 5.5 micrograms obtained per sample. Naive CD45RAhigh/CD27high T cell percentages were measured by flow cytometry on a PBMC aliquot from every donor. The CDR3 sequence holds 13 residues, the cysteine and phenylalanine included. CDR3 DNA is the only sequence kept; it has 39 bases, read in frame from the first base. The germline V gene gives CDR1 as SQVTM and CDR2 as ANQGSEA. The trim is 3 bases for V and 1 base for J, with a gap of 9 bases between the germline ends. This sample is drawn from a study of blood T cells in healthy people across ages (dated by TCRdb to the mid-2010s). About the study as a whole: Template switching captured roughly one uniquely barcoded TCR beta cDNA molecule per two T cells in model experiments. The study measured age-related changes in TCR beta repertoire diversity using deep sequencing normalized with unique cDNA molecular identifiers. The donors were divided into four age groups: young (average approximately 17 years), middle-aged (around 37), aged (under 70) and long-lived (roughly 82). To avoid experimental bias, donors of different ages were distributed randomly across sequencing lanes. For two donors (one aged 18 to 29 and one aged 80 or older), the study analyzed two additional independent replicas of 1 million unique cDNA reads from the same blood draw. What the research found in general, with its limitations: Because donor CMV infection status was unknown, age-related changes in expanded clonotypes were potentially confounded. Observed TCR beta diversity correlated strongly with the percentage of naive T cells measured by flow cytometry. As age increased, observed TCR beta diversity per million T cells dropped in a roughly linear way, and a significant reduction was already evident by age approximately 40. Because profiling used bulk unsorted PBMCs, naive and antigen-experienced compartments could not be compared conclusively. Estimates of total diversity based on one million sequenced T cells were regarded as lower bounds and as underestimates. The long-lived group showed more naive CD4+ T cells, fewer expanded clones and increased TCR diversity than the aged group, suggesting age selection.

The sequencing input was blood. Recombination joined TRBV29-1 with TRBJ1-1, with the D gene not confidently named. The TCR was taken from a man in his late teens or twenties in good health. CDR3 loop: CSVEREENTEAFF. The nucleotides are TGCAGCGTTGAGAGGGAAGAGAACACTGAAGCTTTCTTT. This CDR3, with the reference TRBV29-1 and TRBJ1-1 proteins standing in past its ends, gives the full variable domain SAVISQKPSRDICQRGTSLTIQCQVDSQVTMMFWYRQQPGQSLTLIATANQGSEATYESGFVIDKFPISRPNLTFSTLTVSNMSPEDSSIYLCSVEREENTEAFFGQGTRLTVV.